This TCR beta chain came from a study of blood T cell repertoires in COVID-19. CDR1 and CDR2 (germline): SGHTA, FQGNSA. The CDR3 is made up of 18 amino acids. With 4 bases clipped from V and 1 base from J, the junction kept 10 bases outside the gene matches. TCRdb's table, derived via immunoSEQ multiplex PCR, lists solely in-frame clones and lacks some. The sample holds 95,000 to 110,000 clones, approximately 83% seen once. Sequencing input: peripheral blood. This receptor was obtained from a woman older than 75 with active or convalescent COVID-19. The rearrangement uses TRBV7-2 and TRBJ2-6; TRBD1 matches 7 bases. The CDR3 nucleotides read TGTGCCAGCAGCTCGCCCTGGACAGGTCGGTCTGGGGCCAACGTCCTGACTTTC. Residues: CASSSPWTGRSGANVLTF.